Listed below are T cell receptor beta chains from one sample, sequenced in a study of blood T cells in healthy people across ages. TCRdb ran MiXCR on the 5' RACE reads and lists one entry per CDR3 protein. The profile shows fewer than 600,000 distinct CDR3 sequences, about 28% of them singletons. The same data also went into a second study, on T cells of mothers and their children.

The material sequenced was blood. These receptors originate from a boy between 2 and 10 years old in good health. Both conserved end residues are part of each CDR3. The D gene is left open where the match is weak. A clone size is listed for some rows: how often the clone was seen (once, few, many), or a class if it is expanded.

>NA|few|TRBV27|TRBJ2-6
TGTGCCAGCCGGGACGAAAGCTCTGGGGCCAACGTCCTGACTTTC
CASRDESSGANVLTF
>NA|NA|TRBV6-6|TRBJ2-6
TGTGCCAGCTTTTCAGGGGTAACTGGGGCCAACGTCCTGACTTTC
CASFSGVTGANVLTF
>NA|few|TRBV7-8|TRBJ2-5
TGTGCCAGCAGCTTAGAGGCGTGGGGACAAGAGACCCAGTACTTC
CASSLEAWGQETQYF
>NA|NA|TRBV6-4|TRBJ2-5
TGTGCCAGCAGTGACTCAGACCCGAGGGGAGAGACCCAGTACTTC
CASSDSDPRGETQYF
>NA|NA|TRBV24-1|TRBJ1-2
TGTGCCACCAGTCGACAGGACTATGGCTACACCTTC
CATSRQDYGYTF
>NA|NA|TRBV6-6|TRBJ2-7
TGTGCCAGCAGTTACTCGAAATACGGGATTGAATACGAGCAGTACTTC
CASSYSKYGIEYEQYF
>NA|few|TRBV5-1|TRBJ1-1
TGCGCCAGCACCGGACTCAGTTGGAACGAAGCTTTCTTT
CASTGLSWNEAFF
>TRBD2|many|TRBV27|TRBJ2-3
TGTGCCAGCAGAGAGGCGACTACGCGGGGGATTTATACGCAGTATTTT
CASREATTRGIYTQYF
>NA|many|TRBV2|TRBJ2-5
TGTGCCAGCAGTGAAGCGTCATCGATTACAGTCCAAGAGACCCAGTACTTC
CASSEASSITVQETQYF
>NA|NA|TRBV3-1|TRBJ2-7
TGTGCCAGCAGCCCTTCAAACGCCAACGTCGGGAGATGGTCCTACGAGCAGTACTTC
CASSPSNANVGRWSYEQYF
>NA|few|TRBV7-2|TRBJ2-2
TGTGCCAGCAGCTTAGACTCAGTCACCGGGGAGCTGTTTTTT
CASSLDSVTGELFF
>NA|NA|TRBV4-1|TRBJ1-1
TGCGCCAGCAGCCAACAACCCGGGACACCCGAAGCTTTCTTT
CASSQQPGTPEAFF
>NA|NA|TRBV2|TRBJ2-1
TGTGCCAGCAGCGATCTTATTGGGACGGCGAGAAATGAGCAGTTCTTC
CASSDLIGTARNEQFF
>TRBD1|few|TRBV7-9|TRBJ1-4
TGTGCCAGCAGCTCAACAGGGGGGGGGTACGAAAAACTGTTTTTT
CASSSTGGGYEKLFF
>NA|once|TRBV7-9|TRBJ2-1
TGTGCCAGCAGCTTAGCTGGTGGGCCCATCTCCTACAATGAGCAGTTCTTC
CASSLAGGPISYNEQFF
>TRBD1|few|TRBV29-1|TRBJ1-2
TGCAGCGTTTCCCCCTGGGACAGGAGCCATGGCTACACCTTC
CSVSPWDRSHGYTF
>NA|NA|TRBV27|TRBJ2-2
TGTGCCAGCGCCTGGAGGGCACCGAACACCGGGGAGCTGTTTTTT
CASAWRAPNTGELFF
>TRBD1|once|TRBV12-3/TRBV12-4|TRBJ1-2
TGTGCCAGCAGTTTAAGTTCGGACAACAGGGGCTATGGCTACACCTTC
CASSLSSDNRGYGYTF
>TRBD2|many|TRBV2|TRBJ2-7
TGTGCCAGCAGTGAAAGAAGGCGGGAGGCGGACGAGCAGTACTTC
CASSERRREADEQYF
>NA|once|TRBV2|TRBJ1-2
TGTGCCAGCAGTGAAACAGGCGACTTAGCTAACTATGGCTACACCTTC
CASSETGDLANYGYTF
>TRBD1|NA|TRBV12-3/TRBV12-4|TRBJ1-1
TGTGCCAGCAGCCTAGGACAGGGGGTTGGAATGAACACTGAAGCTTTCTTT
CASSLGQGVGMNTEAFF
>NA|NA|TRBV7-8|TRBJ2-2
TGTGCCAGCAGCTGGGCAGGGGAGTTCGGCACCGGGGAGCTGTTTTTT
CASSWAGEFGTGELFF
>TRBD1|NA|TRBV11-2|TRBJ2-5
TGTGCCAGCAGCTTAGTAATACAGGGGGCACGGGAGACCCAGTACTTC
CASSLVIQGARETQYF
>NA|NA|TRBV10-3|TRBJ1-2
TGTGCCATCAGTGAGTACAATAACTATGGCTACACCTTC
CAISEYNNYGYTF
>NA|few|TRBV29-1|TRBJ1-2
TGCAGCGTTGAAATTATGGACAACTATGGCTACACCTTC
CSVEIMDNYGYTF
>NA|NA|TRBV6-1|TRBJ1-4
TGTGCCAGCAGTGATAGAGCAACTAATGAAAAACTGTTTTTT
CASSDRATNEKLFF
>NA|few|TRBV11-2|TRBJ2-6
TGTGCCAGCAGCTGGCAGGGTGGGGCCAACGTCCTGACTTTC
CASSWQGGANVLTF
>NA|few|TRBV12-3/TRBV12-4|TRBJ1-1
TGTGCCAGCAGTTTAGATGGACAGACGAACACTGAAGCTTTCTTT
CASSLDGQTNTEAFF
>NA|few|TRBV29-1|TRBJ1-1
TGCAGCGTTGCAGGGGTCCTCAACACTGAAGCTTTCTTT
CSVAGVLNTEAFF
>NA|NA|TRBV12-3/TRBV12-4|TRBJ2-2
TGTGCCAGCAGTTTATGGGTTACGAACACCGGGGAGCTGTTTTTT
CASSLWVTNTGELFF
>NA|NA|TRBV9|TRBJ1-2
TGTGCCAGCAGCGTAGGGGCCGGGGACGGCTACACCTTC
CASSVGAGDGYTF
>NA|few|TRBV3-1|TRBJ1-3
TGTGCCAGCAGCCCGAAAAGGAACACCATATATTTT
CASSPKRNTIYF